This T cell receptor (beta chain) was captured in a study of OX40 agonist ivuxolimab in advanced cancers. Clones were read by immunoSEQ multiplex PCR, and TCRdb kept only the in-frame ones, dropping some. Counted here are around 60,000 clones, under 90% occurring once; the ten biggest clones make up roughly 1.9%. V shed 5 bases and J 0 bases; nucleotides not matched to a gene: 4. CDR3 length equals 15 residues. Germline V gene data show CDR1 as GTSNPN and CDR2 as SVGIG (reference sequence). The chain joins TRBV30 to TRBJ1-6, with TRBD1 matching 7 bases. The sequencing here drew on CD4+ or CD8+ T cells sorted from blood, taken in a trial of the OX40 agonist ivuxolimab. The sequence was obtained from an adult with an advanced solid tumor such as melanoma, head and neck, liver or kidney cancer. The CDR3 region is CAWGGDSSYNSPLHF. The CDR3 DNA is TGTGCCTGGGGGGGGGACAGCTCCTATAATTCACCCCTCCACTTT.